The rows below give T cell receptor beta chains drawn from one sample of a study of blood T cell repertoires in COVID-19. The method was immunoSEQ multiplex PCR; TCRdb's version includes in-frame clones alone and lacks a portion of them. The sample has about 47,000 clones, under 95% seen once. The sequencing sample was made of peripheral blood. Receptors were obtained from a man aged 65 to 85 with active COVID-19. The CDR3 runs from the conserved cysteine through the conserved F or W. The order of the fields is CDR3 length, J gene, D gene, clone size, V gene, CDR3 DNA, CDR3 protein. A D gene is named only where the DNA matches it firmly. Clone size appears in some rows only: once, few, many, or a class for an expanded clone.

>15|TRBJ2-7|TRBD2|-|TRBV7-2
TGTGCCAGCAGCTTCCGTGGCGGGGGGGCATACGAGCAGTACTTC
CASSFRGGGAYEQYF
>13|TRBJ1-5|-|-|TRBV3-1/TRBV3-2
TGTGCCAGCAGCCAAGATCGGCAGGGGCTCCAGCATTTT
CASSQDRQGLQHF
>14|TRBJ2-5|TRBD1|-|TRBV7-3
TGTGCCAGCAGCCCGACAGGGGGTGGAGAGACCCAGTACTTC
CASSPTGGGETQYF
>15|TRBJ1-1|TRBD1|once|TRBV19
TGTGCCAGTAGTTCAGGAACAGGGGCGAACACTGAAGCTTTCTTT
CASSSGTGANTEAFF
>19|TRBJ2-1|TRBD1|-|TRBV3-1/TRBV3-2
TGTGCCAGCAGCCAATGGGACAGGGGGTATTCAAGCTCCTACAATGAGCAGTTCTTC
CASSQWDRGYSSSYNEQFF
>15|TRBJ2-1|-|-|TRBV18
TGTGCCAGCTCACCGGGGCGAAGGACCTACAATGAGCAGTTCTTC
CASSPGRRTYNEQFF
>18|TRBJ2-5|TRBD2|-|TRBV7-9
TGTGCCAGCAGCGGGGCTAGCGGGGGGCAGTTGTCTGGAGAGACCCAGTACTTC
CASSGASGGQLSGETQYF
>15|TRBJ2-2|TRBD1|-|TRBV24-1
TGTGCCACCAGTGATTTCAGGGGGCGTACCGGGGAGCTGTTTTTT
CATSDFRGRTGELFF
>14|TRBJ1-5|-|-|TRBV6-5
TGTGCCACAAAGGCGGACAGCCTCAATCAGCCCCAGCATTTT
CATKADSLNQPQHF
>14|TRBJ2-3|-|-|TRBV5-1
TGCGCCAGCAGCGAGGTGGGGCGCACAGATACGCAGTATTTT
CASSEVGRTDTQYF
>14|TRBJ2-7|TRBD2|-|TRBV29-1
TGCAGCGTCGGGACTAGCGGGGGTTTATACGAGCAGTACTTC
CSVGTSGGLYEQYF
>14|TRBJ1-5|TRBD1|-|TRBV27
TGTGCCAGCAGCGACAGGGGCCTAAATCAGCCCCAGCATTTT
CASSDRGLNQPQHF
>17|TRBJ2-2|-|-|TRBV9
TGTGCCAGCAGCGTAGATCTTCGACTAGATAACACCGGGGAGCTGTTTTTT
CASSVDLRLDNTGELFF
>16|TRBJ1-4|-|once|TRBV28
TGTGCCAGCCTTACGGCTAGTGGAGCAACTAATGAAAAACTGTTTTTT
CASLTASGATNEKLFF
>14|TRBJ2-5|-|-|TRBV7-8
TGTGCCAGCAGCTTAGTTGGGGGCGGGGAGACCCAGTACTTC
CASSLVGGGETQYF
>15|TRBJ1-5|TRBD1|-|TRBV7-2
TGTGCCAGCAGCTTACCAGGGGGTAGCAATCAGCCCCAGCATTTT
CASSLPGGSNQPQHF
>15|TRBJ2-1|-|-|TRBV5-1
TGCGCCAGCAGAACGGACAGTAGCTCCTACAATGAGCAGTTCTTC
CASRTDSSSYNEQFF
>15|TRBJ2-3|TRBD1|-|TRBV6-4
TGTGCCAGCAACCTACAGGGGGCCATCACAGATACGCAGTATTTT
CASNLQGAITDTQYF
>18|TRBJ2-2|TRBD2|-|TRBV9
TGTGCCAGCAGCTCCAGCCTAGCGGGGGGGCCGCGCACCGGGGAGCTGTTTTTT
CASSSSLAGGPRTGELFF
>13|TRBJ2-7|TRBD1|-|TRBV7-8
TGTGCCAGCAGCGTAGGACAGGGCTACGAGCAGTACTTC
CASSVGQGYEQYF
>13|TRBJ1-2|TRBD1|-|TRBV28
TGTGCCAGCAGGGGGGACAGGTCCTATGGCTACACCTTC
CASRGDRSYGYTF
>16|TRBJ2-2|-|-|TRBV28
TGTGCCAGCAGTCCCTCGACAGTCCAGGTATACGGGGAGCTGTTTTTT
CASSPSTVQVYGELFF
>16|TRBJ1-2|-|-|TRBV7-9
TGTGCCAGCAGCTTAGCGAGGACAGCGGATAACTATGGCTACACCTTC
CASSLARTADNYGYTF
>15|TRBJ2-1|TRBD1|-|TRBV5-4
TGTGCCAGCAGCTCAAGACAGGGGACCTACAATGAGCAGTTCTTC
CASSSRQGTYNEQFF
>15|TRBJ2-1|-|-|TRBV19
TGTGCCAGTAGTACTAAATCGACAGCCTACAATGAGCAGTTCTTC
CASSTKSTAYNEQFF
>14|TRBJ1-2|-|-|TRBV5-1
TGCGCCAGCAGCTTGAATCCCTGGAGCTATGGCTACACCTTC
CASSLNPWSYGYTF
>13|TRBJ1-2|-|-|TRBV7-9
TGTGCCAGCAGCTACGCACAGGGCTATGGCTACACCTTC
CASSYAQGYGYTF
>13|TRBJ1-1|-|-|TRBV2
TGTGCCAGCAGTCTACGGGGGAACACTGAAGCTTTCTTT
CASSLRGNTEAFF
>18|TRBJ1-4|-|-|TRBV4-2
TGTGCCAGCAGCCAGTACAGGGTTGGGTTTGCAACTAATGAAAAACTGTTTTTT
CASSQYRVGFATNEKLFF
>14|TRBJ2-7|TRBD1|-|TRBV5-4
TGTGCCAGCAGCTTGGACAGGGGCGCGTACGAGCAGTACTTC
CASSLDRGAYEQYF
>15|TRBJ2-2|-|-|TRBV6-5
TGTGCCAGCAGTTACGGGCAGCCGAACACCGGGGAGCTGTTTTTT
CASSYGQPNTGELFF
>14|TRBJ1-1|-|-|TRBV5-5
TGTGCCAGCGGTCTGCGGGGGGAGAATACTGAAGCTTTCTTT
CASGLRGENTEAFF
>15|TRBJ2-3|TRBD1|-|TRBV19
TGTGCCAGTAGTAAGACAGGGGATGAGTGGGATACGCAGTATTTT
CASSKTGDEWDTQYF
>16|TRBJ2-1|TRBD2|-|TRBV7-2
TGTGCCAGCAGCTTAGCGGGGCGGGGGACCCTTGGCGAGCAGTTCTTC
CASSLAGRGTLGEQFF